This T cell receptor (beta chain) was sequenced for a study of cytomegalovirus exposure and HLA in healthy donors. This clone has a handful of counts. No antigen is known for it. Study-wide results and caveats: Donors belonging to an Asian-associated ancestry cluster reportedly showed fewer N-insertions in productive TCRs than the roughly 680-donor mean, according to what a later analysis found. TRBV6-2, TRBV6-3 and some other V segments were excluded as indistinguishable. Later analysis showed most CMV-associated TCR beta chains appearing HLA-restricted.

CDR3 length equals 12 residues. The V gene's germline CDR1 is MNHNY and CDR2 SVGAGI (reference sequence). V lost 1 base and J 8 bases, leaving 8 bases between the germline ends. The PCR was carried out with 60 Vbeta primers and 13 Jbeta primers. Data came from immunoSEQ multiplex PCR; TCRdb stores just in-frame clones and leaves some out. The profile shows approximately 150,000 clones, 65% to 80% of them singletons. Material for sequencing was PBMCs. V gene TRBV6-6 combines with J gene TRBJ1-2, with D possibly being TRBD1 (5 bases). This receptor was taken from a woman in her thirties or forties in good health and CMV-seropositive. In nucleotides, the CDR3 is TGTGCCAGCAGTTACTGGGGCCGAGGCTACACCTTC. Its translation is CASSYWGRGYTF.